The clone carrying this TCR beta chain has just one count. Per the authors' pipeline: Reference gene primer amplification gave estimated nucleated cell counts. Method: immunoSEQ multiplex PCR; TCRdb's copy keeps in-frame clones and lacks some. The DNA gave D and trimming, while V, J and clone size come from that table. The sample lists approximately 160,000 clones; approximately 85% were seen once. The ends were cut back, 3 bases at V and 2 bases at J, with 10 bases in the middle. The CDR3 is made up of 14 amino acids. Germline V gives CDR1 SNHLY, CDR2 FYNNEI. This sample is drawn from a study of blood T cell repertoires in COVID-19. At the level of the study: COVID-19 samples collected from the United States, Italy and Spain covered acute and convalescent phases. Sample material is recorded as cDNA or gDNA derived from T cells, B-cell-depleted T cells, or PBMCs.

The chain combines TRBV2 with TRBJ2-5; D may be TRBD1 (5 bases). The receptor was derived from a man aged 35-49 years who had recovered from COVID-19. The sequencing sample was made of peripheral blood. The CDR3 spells CASSEDTLQETQYF. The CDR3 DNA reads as TGTGCCAGCAGTGAGGACACTTTACAAGAGACCCAGTACTTC.